These 9 T cell receptor beta chains share one sample of origin, sequenced in a study of blood T cell repertoires in COVID-19. This table comes from immunoSEQ multiplex PCR, and its TCRdb copy is limited to in-frame clones, with some not included. The data show around 150,000 clones, approximately 88% seen once. Sequencing was carried out using peripheral blood. These receptors were taken from a man aged 55 to 69 with acute or convalescent COVID-19.

The rearrangement joins TRBV6-5 to TRBJ1-3; no clear D gene. CDR1 MNHEY and CDR2 SVGAGI come from the germline V gene. The CDR3 spans 14 residues. The V and J ends lost 6 bases and 4 bases respectively, with 13 bases between them. The CDR3 region has the DNA TGTGCCAGCAGCCTCCTCGCGGGCGGAAACACCATATATTTT. Amino acids: CASSLLAGGNTIYF.

This clone was seen a handful of times. The chain combines TRBV6-4 with TRBJ1-6, with D perhaps matching TRBD1 (6 bases). V was cut by 2 bases and J by 10 bases, with 12 bases left in between. CDR1 is MRHNA, CDR2 SNTAGT, per germline. The CDR3 loop spans 14 amino acids. The CDR3 sequence: CASSDGGLRSPLHF. The CDR3 DNA reads as TGTGCCAGCAGTGACGGGGGCTTGCGATCACCCCTCCACTTT.

Of note for this clone: Different DNA sequences within this sample yield the same CDR3. The chain is built from TRBV18 and TRBJ1-2; 8 bases line up with TRBD1. Germline V lookup: CDR1 KGHSH, CDR2 LQKENI. This CDR3 is built from 13 residues. The J segment lost 5 bases and the V segment lost 3 bases, leaving 2 bases of the junction unmatched. CDR3: CASSPDRGYGYTF. The CDR3 nucleotides are TGTGCCAGCTCACCCGACAGGGGTTATGGCTACACCTTC.

The chain is built from TRBV7-2 and TRBJ2-5; TRBD1 agrees at 7 bases. CDR1 and CDR2 (germline): SGHTA, FQGNSA. CDR3 size: 13 residues. J was trimmed by 3 bases and V by 8 bases; bases with no gene match: 6. The CDR3 DNA reads as TGTGCCAGCTCTAAGGGGGCCAAAGAGACCCAGTACTTC. This translates into CASSKGAKETQYF.

This chain connects TRBV10-2 to TRBJ1-1; D is undetermined. CDR3 length: 13 residues. V lost 11 bases to trimming and J lost 2 bases, with 15 bases between them. The germline gives CDR1 WSHSY, CDR2 SAAADI. This CDR3 is CAARTRENTEAFF. CDR3 nucleotide sequence: TGCGCCGCCCGGACGAGGGAAAACACTGAAGCTTTCTTT.

The chain links TRBV6-5 to TRBJ1-5, with TRBD1 matching over 7 bases. The CDR3 loop spans 15 amino acids. Trimming took 5 bases from V and 7 from J; bases not matched to a gene: 11. Germline V gives CDR1 MNHEY, CDR2 SVGAGI. In DNA form, the CDR3 reads TGTGCCAGCAGTAATGGACAGGCCGTCGAACAGCCCCAGCATTTT. Translating it yields CASSNGQAVEQPQHF.

The J gene is TRBJ2-3, the V gene TRBV19; TRBD2 matches 8 bases. The CDR3 runs to 15 residues. After removal of 3 bases from V and 3 bases from J, the junction contained 5 bases not matched to a gene. Germline V gene lookup returns CDR1 LNHDA and CDR2 SQIVND (reference sequence). The CDR3 region has the DNA TGTGCCAGTAGTATGGTTAGCGGGGTGACAGATACGCAGTATTTT. Translation: CASSMVSGVTDTQYF.

The V and J genes are TRBV11-3 and TRBJ2-3; D is perhaps TRBD2 (6 bases). V was clipped by 2 bases and J by 3 bases, with 15 bases between them. Germline CDR1 and CDR2: SGHNT and YENEEA. This CDR3 spans 16 amino acids. The CDR3 here is CASSLSRGRETDTQYF. The CDR3 nucleotides are TGTGCCAGCAGCTTATCTCGCGGACGGGAGACAGATACGCAGTATTTT.

The chain employs TRBV3-1 (or the pseudogene TRBV3-2) and TRBJ1-5; D is ambiguous. This CDR3 region has 15 residues. In germline, CDR1 is LGHDT, CDR2 YNNKEL (reference sequence). The V and J ends lost 0 bases and 0 bases respectively, with 6 bases between them. In DNA, the CDR3 is TGTGCCAGCAGCCAAGATATCTATAGCAATCAGCCCCAGCATTTT. Translating gives CASSQDIYSNQPQHF.